This TCR beta chain was observed in a study of blood T cells in healthy people across ages. Next came a second PCR, run for about 6 to 11 cycles, which used a sample-barcoded 5' primer along with a J-beta primer mix. From the 5' RACE reads, TCRdb called clonotypes with MiXCR, one entry per CDR3 protein. The data show some 370,000 distinct CDR3 sequences, about 52% seen once. Germline-derived CDR1 and CDR2 are MNHEY and SVGEGT. The V and J ends lost 7 bases and 0 bases, in that order; junction bases with no gene match: 16. This CDR3 has 20 residues. This clonotype was counted once. This rearrangement joins TRBV6-2 or TRBV6-3 to TRBJ2-1, with 12 positions matching TRBD2. This sequence originates from a man aged 55 to 69 in good health. The sequenced sample consisted of blood. CDR3 sequence (DNA): TGTGCCAGCACCCCCGTCTGGGGACTAGCGGGTTCGAGCTCCTACAATGAGCAGTTCTTC. Its protein product is CASTPVWGLAGSSSYNEQFF.